The 28 T cell receptor beta chains reported below all come from one sample, sequenced in a study of graft-versus-host responses after intestinal transplantation. The method was immunoSEQ multiplex PCR; TCRdb's version includes in-frame clones alone and lacks a portion of them. The table includes more than 100,000 clones, about 95% detected once. No antigens are known for them. The sequencing here drew on unstimulated CD8+ T cells sorted from spleen or lymph node cells, taken before intestinal transplant. These receptors all stem from a human donor who received an intestinal transplant.

The V call is TRBV4-3, the J call TRBJ2-7; 8 bases line up with TRBD2. Trimming took 0 bases from V and 7 from J; bases not matched to a gene: 8. CDR1 and CDR2 (germline): LGHNA, YSLEER. The CDR3 runs to 15 residues. Written as DNA, the CDR3 is TGCGCCAGCAGCCAAGACCGCGCGGGAGGCTTGGAGCAGTACTTC. This encodes CASSQDRAGGLEQYF.

This chain joins TRBV19 and TRBJ1-5; D is unresolved. The CDR3 is made up of 14 amino acids. CDR1 LNHDA and CDR2 SQIVND come from the germline V gene (reference sequence). Trimming stripped 4 bases from V and 1 base from J, with 8 bases between. CDR3 region: CASSNRRSNQPQHF. DNA for the CDR3: TGTGCCAGTAGTAACCGACGGAGCAATCAGCCCCAGCATTTT.

The rearrangement links TRBV10-1 to TRBJ1-6; D gene uncertain. V lost 0 bases and J 7 bases, leaving 10 bases between the germline ends. CDR1 is WNHNN, CDR2 SYGVQD, per germline (reference sequence). The CDR3 sequence is 15 residues long. CDR3 loop: CASSESAGVNSPLHF. DNA for the CDR3: TGCGCCAGCAGTGAGTCGGCAGGCGTAAATTCACCCCTCCACTTT.

The chain recombines TRBV6-1 with TRBJ2-5; 8 nucleotides line up with TRBD1. This CDR3 is built from 14 residues. CDR1 is MNHNS and CDR2 is SASEGT in the germline V gene. V lost 6 bases to trimming and J lost 3 bases; unmatched junction nucleotides: 6. The CDR3 loop reads CASRMTGVEETQYF. The CDR3 coding sequence is TGTGCCAGCAGGATGACAGGGGTAGAAGAGACCCAGTACTTC.

This chain uses TRBV19 with TRBJ2-1, with 7 bases aligning to TRBD2. Losses at the gene ends were 5 bases for V and 4 bases for J; bases not matched to a gene: 14. The CDR3 totals 17 residues. The V gene's germline CDR1 is LNHDA and CDR2 SQIVND (reference sequence). CDR3 sequence: CASSPYSGTNLYNEQFF. The CDR3, as DNA: TGTGCCAGTAGTCCATACTCTGGGACTAACCTATACAATGAGCAGTTCTTC.

With respect to this clone: Relative to the germline gene, one junction end is altered; a read error may explain this. This chain connects TRBV30 to TRBJ2-7, with D perhaps matching TRBD1 (5 bases). The CDR3 covers 13 residues. Per the germline V gene, CDR1 is GTSNPN and CDR2 is SVGIG (reference sequence). The CDR3 here is CAWKGRESYEQYF. The CDR3 nucleotides read TGTGCCTGGAAGGGCAGGGAATCCTACGAGCAATACTTC.

V gene TRBV2 combines with J gene TRBJ1-1; no firm D call. Germline CDR1 is SNHLY and CDR2 is FYNNEI. V lost 3 bases, J lost 0 bases, and 17 bases lay in between. The CDR3 totals 17 residues. The DNA of the CDR3 is TGTGCCAGCAGTGAGGGTCGAGTAGGACTTTTGAACACTGAAGCTTTCTTT. It yields the protein CASSEGRVGLLNTEAFF.

The J gene is TRBJ2-7, the V gene TRBV14, with 9 nucleotides matching TRBD1. The J segment lost 2 bases and the V segment lost 4 bases, leaving 3 bases of the junction unmatched. CDR1 and CDR2 (germline): SGHDN, FVKESK. This CDR3 has 14 amino acids. This CDR3 is CASSPGTGTYEQYF. The CDR3 coding sequence is TGTGCCAGCAGCCCCGGGACAGGGACCTACGAGCAGTACTTC.

The chain is built from TRBV6-5 and TRBJ2-3; D might be TRBD1 (6 bases). V lost 5 bases and J 2 bases, leaving 11 bases between the germline ends. Germline V gene data show CDR1 as MNHEY and CDR2 as SVGAGI. The CDR3 spans 14 residues. This chain's CDR3 is CASSTPGHTDTQYF. In DNA, the CDR3 is TGTGCCAGCAGTACGCCGGGACACACAGATACGCAGTATTTT.

The J gene is TRBJ2-5, the V gene TRBV6-5, with a weak D call TRBD1 (5 bases). Germline CDR1 is MNHEY and CDR2 is SVGAGI. V shed 7 bases and J shed 1 base, with 16 bases lying between them. The CDR3 totals 15 residues. This chain's CDR3 is CASIQGPSTQETQYF. The DNA of the CDR3 is TGTGCCAGCATCCAGGGCCCTTCAACCCAAGAGACCCAGTACTTC.

J is TRBJ1-1 and V is TRBV7-9; D possibly corresponds to TRBD1 (5 bases). CDR3 length: 14 residues. Trimming stripped 5 bases from V and 2 bases from J, with 12 bases between. From germline, CDR1 is SEHNR and CDR2 FQNEAQ (reference sequence). For the CDR3, the DNA is TGTGCCAGCAGCCCGACAGACTTAAACACTGAAGCTTTCTTT. This encodes CASSPTDLNTEAFF.

This clone came up a few times. This rearrangement joins TRBV15 to TRBJ2-5; 8 bases map to TRBD1. The CDR3 has 16 residues. Germline trimming cut 6 bases from V and 4 bases from J; bases unmatched to any gene: 13. CDR1 is LNHNV and CDR2 is YYDKDF in the germline V gene (reference sequence). CDR3 residues: CATSHPGQVRGETQYF. The CDR3 region has the DNA TGTGCCACCAGTCATCCGGGACAGGTTCGGGGAGAGACCCAGTACTTC.

The genes are TRBV19 and TRBJ2-1, with 8 bases lining up with TRBD1. Per the germline V gene, CDR1 is LNHDA and CDR2 is SQIVND (reference sequence). Trimming at V came to 3 bases and at J to 6 bases, leaving 10 bases not matched to a gene. This CDR3 contains 16 residues. In DNA form, the CDR3 reads TGTGCCAGTAGTATTAGTAGGGGACAGGTTATCAATGAGCAGTTCTTC. Protein sequence: CASSISRGQVINEQFF.

V is TRBV4-3 and J is TRBJ2-6, with D possibly matching TRBD1 (5 bases). The CDR3 is 16 residues long. The V end was cut by 0 bases, the J end by 0 bases, with 6 bases between. From germline, CDR1 is LGHNA and CDR2 YSLEER. CDR3 sequence (DNA): TGCGCCAGCAGCCAAGAAGGGGACTCTGGGGCCAACGTCCTGACTTTC. This codes for CASSQEGDSGANVLTF.

The chain combines TRBV28 with TRBJ1-3; 9 bases fit TRBD1. Trimming took 3 bases from V and 0 from J; bases not matched to a gene: 12. This CDR3 is 19 amino acids long. Looked up from germline, CDR1 is MDHEN and CDR2 is SYDVKM. The DNA of the CDR3 is TGTGCCAGCAGTTTGACTCGGGGACAGGGAACATCCTCTGGAAACACCATATATTTT. Amino acid sequence: CASSLTRGQGTSSGNTIYF.

The V and J genes are TRBV5-4 and TRBJ2-1; 7 bases are shared with TRBD1. J gave up 6 bases and V 4 bases, and 10 bases lay outside the gene matches. The CDR3 has 15 residues. Per germline, CDR1 SGHNT and CDR2 YYREEE (reference sequence). CDR3 loop: CASSGGAGGFNEQFF. CDR3 nucleotides: TGTGCCAGCAGCGGGGGAGCAGGGGGATTCAATGAGCAGTTCTTC.

The chain links TRBV7-3 to TRBJ2-1; 14 positions agree with TRBD2. Germline V gene data show CDR1 as SGHTA and CDR2 as FQGTGA. J was trimmed by 7 bases and V by 4 bases; bases with no gene match: 6. The length of the CDR3 is 16 residues. CDR3 in amino acids: CASSSGLAGVKNEQFF. DNA of the CDR3: TGTGCCAGCAGCTCGGGACTAGCGGGAGTAAAAAATGAGCAGTTCTTC.

This rearrangement joins TRBV5-4 to TRBJ2-7; 7 bases align to TRBD2. With V trimmed by 4 bases and J by 4 bases, 8 bases remained unmatched. This CDR3 region has 14 residues. Germline V lookup: CDR1 SGHNT, CDR2 YYREEE (reference sequence). The CDR3 here is CASSPVSGTYEQYF. In nucleotides, the CDR3 is TGTGCCAGCAGCCCAGTCAGCGGGACGTACGAGCAGTACTTC.

This clone was detected once. The chain joins TRBV11-2 to TRBJ2-7; 13 bases are shared with TRBD2. The CDR3 spans 16 residues. Germline CDR1 is SGHAT and CDR2 is FQNNGV. V shed 4 bases, J shed 0 bases, and the junction held 3 bases outside the gene matches. The CDR3 region has the DNA TGTGCCAGCAGCTCCTGGACTAGCGGGAGCTCCTACGAGCAGTACTTC. Translating gives CASSSWTSGSSYEQYF. Complete variable domain (other parts from reference TRBV11-2 and TRBJ2-7): EAGVAQSPRYKIIEKRQSVAFWCNPISGHATLYWYQQILGQGPKLLIQFQNNGVVDDSQLPKDRFSAERLKGVDSTLKIQPAKLEDSAVYLCASSSWTSGSSYEQYFGPGTRLTVT.

V usage is TRBV6-4 and J usage is TRBJ1-4; TRBD1 is a possible D gene (5 bases). The CDR3 runs 17 residues. With 6 bases removed from V and 5 bases from J, the gap between germline ends came to 22 bases. Germline CDR1 is MRHNA and CDR2 is SNTAGT. In DNA form, the CDR3 reads TGTGCCAGCAGGAGGGCGGGGGAGGAAGGACTAAATGAAAAACTGTTTTTT. This codes for CASRRAGEEGLNEKLFF.

The gene calls are TRBV5-1 and TRBJ2-5, with a possible D match to TRBD1 (5 bases). Matching the DNA end better, TRBJ2-7 makes the J call doubtful. Germline loops: CDR1 SGHRS, CDR2 YFSETQ. The CDR3 totals 14 residues. The CDR3 bases are TGCGCCAGCAGCCCGTGGACACGTCCCTACGAGCAGTACTTC. This sequence encodes CASSPWTRPYEQYF.

The gene calls are TRBV25-1 and TRBJ1-5, with 7 bases lining up with TRBD1. Germline CDR1 is MGHDK and CDR2 is SYGVNS. The CDR3 covers 15 residues. The ends lost 4 bases at V and 2 bases at J; junction bases unmatched: 5. The CDR3 spells CASSATGLGNQPQHF. CDR3 DNA sequence: TGTGCCAGCAGTGCGACAGGGTTGGGCAATCAGCCCCAGCATTTT.

The rearrangement joins TRBV13 to TRBJ2-7, with D uncertain. The V gene's germline CDR1 is PRHDT and CDR2 FYEKMQ (reference sequence). CDR3 size: 13 residues. Trimming removed 5 bases at V and 6 bases at J, with 14 bases between. For the CDR3, the DNA is TGTGCCAGCAGCCCGATGATCGGGCCCGAGCAGTACTTC. Its translation: CASSPMIGPEQYF.

The chain has TRBV9 and TRBJ1-5, with D hard to call. Trimming removed 0 bases at V and 4 bases at J, with 5 bases between. The germline CDR1 and CDR2 sequences are SGDLS and YYNGEE. This CDR3 comprises 13 residues. The CDR3 DNA is TGTGCCAGCAGCGTAGGGCAGAATCAGCCCCAGCATTTT. It translates to CASSVGQNQPQHF. Drawing the rest from reference TRBV9 and TRBJ1-5, the complete variable domain is DSGVTQTPKHLITATGQRVTLRCSPRSGDLSVYWYQQSLDQGLQFLIQYYNGEERAKGNILERFSAQQFPDLHSELNLSSLELGDSALYFCASSVGQNQPQHFGDGTRLSIL.

The J gene is TRBJ2-7, the V gene TRBV28; TRBD1 matches 9 bases. With 6 bases clipped from V and 1 base from J, the junction kept 4 bases outside the gene matches. Germline CDR1 reads MDHEN; CDR2 reads SYDVKM. The CDR3 has 14 amino acids. The CDR3 nucleotides are TGTGCCAGCAGACTAGACAGGGGGTCCTACGAGCAGTACTTC. Translating gives CASRLDRGSYEQYF. Full variable domain (missing parts from reference TRBV28 and TRBJ2-7): DVKVTQSSRYLVKRTGEKVFLECVQDMDHENMFWYRQDPGLGLRLIYFSYDVKMKEKGDIPEGYSVSREKKERFSLILESASTNQTSMYLCASRLDRGSYEQYFGPGTRLTVT.

The rearrangement uses TRBV6-4 and TRBJ2-3; D unresolved. V shed 2 bases and J shed 2 bases, with 5 bases lying between them. The CDR3 is 13 residues long. Germline assignment: CDR1 MRHNA and CDR2 SNTAGT. DNA of the CDR3: TGTGCCAGCAGTGACGAGAACACAGATACGCAGTATTTT. Translation: CASSDENTDTQYF.

The rearrangement joins TRBV14 to TRBJ2-1, with D possibly being TRBD2 (6 bases). The length of the CDR3 is 17 residues. V dropped 0 bases and J dropped 2 bases, with 14 bases sitting between them. CDR1 and CDR2 (germline): SGHDN, FVKESK. The CDR3 bases are TGTGCCAGCAGCCAAGATAGGGGACTGCTTACCTACAATGAGCAGTTCTTC. It yields the protein CASSQDRGLLTYNEQFF. The entire variable domain, with the rest obtained from reference TRBV14 and TRBJ2-1, is as follows: EAGVTQFPSHSVIEKGQTVTLRCDPISGHDNLYWYRRVMGKEIKFLLHFVKESKQDESGMPNNRFLAERTGGTYSTLKVQPAELEDSGVYFCASSQDRGLLTYNEQFFGPGTRLTVL.

This rearrangement joins TRBV9 to TRBJ1-2; possibly TRBD1 for D (5 bases). The CDR3 runs to 15 residues. Germline V gene sequence: CDR1 SGDLS, CDR2 YYNGEE. V was clipped by 3 bases and J by 4 bases, with 16 bases between them. CDR3 in amino acids: CASSAITGTGYGYTF. CDR3 coding DNA: TGTGCCAGCAGCGCCATTACCGGGACGGGCTATGGCTACACCTTC.